These T cell receptor beta chains were read from a single sample in a study of blood T cell repertoires in COVID-19. Repertoires were generated with immunoSEQ multiplex PCR, while TCRdb's copy carries only in-frame clones and drops some. The top ten clones hold less than 5% of a sample with approximately 220,000 clones, approximately 86% of them seen once. The sequenced sample consisted of PBMCs or T cells enriched from blood (not recorded which). These receptors were obtained from a woman aged 40 to 49 with acute COVID-19. Each CDR3 is given with its conserved first and last residue. Fields, in order: J gene, D gene, V gene, clone size, CDR3 DNA, CDR3 protein. The D gene is left open where the match is weak. Only some rows state a clone size, as once, few, many or a class for expanded clones.

TRBJ2-7 TRBD2 TRBV7-6 - TGTGCCAGCAGCTTAGACGGGGGGAGCTCCTACGAGCAGTACTTC CASSLDGGSSYEQYF
TRBJ1-5 TRBD1 TRBV27 - TGTGCCAGCAGTTTCGGGACAGGCAATCAGCCCCAGCATTTT CASSFGTGNQPQHF
TRBJ1-2 - TRBV28 once TGTGCCAGCATTCTCGCGGGGACCATAGGTGGCTACACCTTC CASILAGTIGGYTF
TRBJ2-1 TRBD2 TRBV7-2 - TGTGCCAGCAGCGGGGCTAGCGGGGCCTACAATGAGCAGTTCTTC CASSGASGAYNEQFF
TRBJ2-1 TRBD2 TRBV5-6 - TGTGCCAGCAGCCTTGGACTAGCGGGAGGGATCGATGAGCAGTTCTTC CASSLGLAGGIDEQFF
TRBJ2-1 TRBD1 TRBV27 once TGTGCCAGCAGTTTACATCGACAGGGATACAATGAGCAGTTCTTC CASSLHRQGYNEQFF
TRBJ2-7 TRBD2 TRBV6-1 - TGTGCCAGCAGTGGGAGGGGGACTAGCGGGAGGCCATACATCTACGAGCAGTACTTC CASSGRGTSGRPYIYEQYF
TRBJ1-3 - TRBV7-2 - TGTGCCAGCAGCTCGGAGGGAGTACTTGGAAACACCATATATTTT CASSSEGVLGNTIYF
TRBJ2-1 - TRBV19 - TGTGCCAGTAGGGCCGGGATCGGGTACAATGAGCAGTTCTTC CASRAGIGYNEQFF
TRBJ2-7 TRBD2 TRBV4-3 - TGCGCCAGCAGCCAGACTAGCGGGAGGGCGGCCGAGCAGTACTTC CASSQTSGRAAEQYF
TRBJ2-1 TRBD2 TRBV11-2 - TGTGCCAGCAGCTTCACTAGCGCCTCCTACAATGAGCAGTTCTTC CASSFTSASYNEQFF
TRBJ2-3 - TRBV12-3/TRBV12-4 once TGTGCCAGCAGTTTACTAGATACGCAGTATTTT CASSLLDTQYF
TRBJ1-4 TRBD1 TRBV19 - TGTGCCAGTAGTATCGGACAGGGGCGAGAAAAACTGTTTTTT CASSIGQGREKLFF
TRBJ2-7 - TRBV6-5 - TGTGCCAGCAGTTCACAGGGAGATTTAGGAGAGCAGTACTTC CASSSQGDLGEQYF
TRBJ1-1 TRBD1 TRBV28 - TGTGCCACCACACAGGGAGGGACAGGGAACACTGAAGCTTTCTTT CATTQGGTGNTEAFF
TRBJ2-3 TRBD2 TRBV7-2 - TGTGCCAGCAGCTTAGTGTCGGCTAGCGGGAGTGGAGATACGCAGTATTTT CASSLVSASGSGDTQYF
TRBJ1-1 TRBD1 TRBV12-3/TRBV12-4 - TGTGCCAGCAGTTTGCAGGGGGCTTTTTTGGCTTTCTTT CASSLQGAFLAFF
TRBJ1-1 TRBD1 TRBV14 - TGTGCCAGCAGCGTAACAGGGGGAGCTGAAGCTTTCTTT CASSVTGGAEAFF
TRBJ2-7 - TRBV7-8 - TGTGCCAGCAGCTTAGTTGGACAGTTCTACGAGCAGTACTTC CASSLVGQFYEQYF
TRBJ2-1 TRBD1 TRBV6-2/TRBV6-3 - TGTGCCAGCAGTTATCGGGCCGGGACAGGGTCCTCCAATGAGCAGTTCTTC CASSYRAGTGSSNEQFF
TRBJ2-1 - TRBV25-1 - TGTGCCAGCAGCCCCTCGGGACTTTTCTACAATGAGCAGTTCTTC CASSPSGLFYNEQFF
TRBJ2-1 TRBD1 TRBV9 - TGTGCCAGCAGCGTAGACCGGGACAGGGGAAATGAGCAGTTCTTC CASSVDRDRGNEQFF
TRBJ1-1 - TRBV28 - TGTGCCAGCAGTTCATGGGGAGGGTCCACTGAAGCTTTCTTT CASSSWGGSTEAFF
TRBJ2-4 - TRBV19 - TGTGCCAGTAGCCTGAGTCCCCTCGGGAACATTCAGTACTTC CASSLSPLGNIQYF
TRBJ2-5 TRBD2 TRBV5-1 - TGCGCCAGCACCTTCGCGGCGGGAGCAGAGACCCAGTACTTC CASTFAAGAETQYF
TRBJ1-1 - TRBV5-6 - TGTGCCAGCAGCTTGGTAGCACAGGGTCGGAACACTGAAGCTTTCTTT CASSLVAQGRNTEAFF
TRBJ2-1 TRBD2 TRBV29-1 - TGCAGCGTTTCCGAGCGGGAGGGCCGCAGAGAGCAGTTCTTC CSVSEREGRREQFF
TRBJ1-1 - TRBV18 - TGTGCCAGCTCACCAACCAGGGGGAACACTGAAGCTTTCTTT CASSPTRGNTEAFF
TRBJ1-6 - TRBV10-2 - TGCGCCAGCAGTGATCAGGGGCGTTCACCCCTCCACTTT CASSDQGRSPLHF
TRBJ1-4 TRBD1 TRBV28 - TGTGCCAGCAGTGGAACAGGGGATTCTGATGAAAAACTGTTTTTT CASSGTGDSDEKLFF
TRBJ2-2 - TRBV9 - TGTGCCAGCAGAGCAAACACCGGGGAGCTGTTTTTT CASRANTGELFF
TRBJ1-2 TRBD1 TRBV28 - TGTGCCAGCAGTTTCCCGACAGGGTATGGCTACACCTTC CASSFPTGYGYTF
TRBJ1-5 - TRBV10-1 few TGCGCCAGCAGCTGGCGGTATAGCAATCAGCCCCAGCATTTT CASSWRYSNQPQHF
TRBJ1-6 TRBD1 TRBV11-2 - TGTGCCAGCAGCTTGTCGGGACAGGGGAGTTCCCTTAATTCACCCCTCCACTTT CASSLSGQGSSLNSPLHF
TRBJ2-1 - TRBV3-1/TRBV3-2 - TGTGCCAGCAGTCCCGGGACTCTCTACAATGAGCAGTTCTTC CASSPGTLYNEQFF